This T cell receptor (beta chain) was captured in a study of CXCR3-negative and CXCR3-positive naive CD8 T cells. Study outcomes and limitations: Memory CD8+ T cell repertoires were far less diverse than both naive subsets.

This CDR3 has 15 amino acids. In germline, CDR1 is LGHNA, CDR2 YSLEER. Each CD8+ T cell subset was flow-sorted in triplicate. Every sort contained 300,000 cells. With regard to this clonotype: Its target is unknown.

Carrying UMI labels, the TRB cDNA libraries were prepared through 5' RACE. One entry per CDR3 protein, without DNA, is what TCRdb gives after re-calling the 5' RACE reads. This table holds over 100,000 distinct CDR3 sequences. This sequence originates from a human donor in good health. Some clones in this sample may be carry-over from other donors' samples. The chain has TRBV4-3 and TRBJ1-3. Sequenced: naive CXCR3- CD8+ T cells from blood. Indicated subset: CD45RO-CCR7+CD27+CD95- naive CD8+ T cells lacking CXCR3 (TNR3-). The CDR3 is CASSQDWDSGNTIYF.